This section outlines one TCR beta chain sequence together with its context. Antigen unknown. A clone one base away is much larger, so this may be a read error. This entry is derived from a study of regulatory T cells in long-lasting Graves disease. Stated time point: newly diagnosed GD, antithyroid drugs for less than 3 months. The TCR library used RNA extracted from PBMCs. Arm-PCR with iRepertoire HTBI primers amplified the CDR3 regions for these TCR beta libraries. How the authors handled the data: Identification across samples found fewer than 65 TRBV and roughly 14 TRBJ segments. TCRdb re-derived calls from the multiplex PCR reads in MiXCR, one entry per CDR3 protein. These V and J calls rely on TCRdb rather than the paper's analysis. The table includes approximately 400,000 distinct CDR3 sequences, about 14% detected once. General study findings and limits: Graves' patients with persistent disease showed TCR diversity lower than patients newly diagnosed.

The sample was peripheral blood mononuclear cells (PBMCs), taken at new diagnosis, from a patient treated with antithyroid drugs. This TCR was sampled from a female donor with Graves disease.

The CDR3 region is CASSSRRTDGPPYGYTF. The DNA for the CDR3 is TGTGCCAGCAGTTCCCGAAGGACCGATGGCCCACCCTATGGCTACACCTTC. The gene calls are TRBV6-9 and TRBJ1-2; D uncertain. Germline CDR1 is MNHGY and CDR2 is SVAAGI. The CDR3 spans 17 residues. V lost 4 bases and J lost 4, with 22 bases in between.